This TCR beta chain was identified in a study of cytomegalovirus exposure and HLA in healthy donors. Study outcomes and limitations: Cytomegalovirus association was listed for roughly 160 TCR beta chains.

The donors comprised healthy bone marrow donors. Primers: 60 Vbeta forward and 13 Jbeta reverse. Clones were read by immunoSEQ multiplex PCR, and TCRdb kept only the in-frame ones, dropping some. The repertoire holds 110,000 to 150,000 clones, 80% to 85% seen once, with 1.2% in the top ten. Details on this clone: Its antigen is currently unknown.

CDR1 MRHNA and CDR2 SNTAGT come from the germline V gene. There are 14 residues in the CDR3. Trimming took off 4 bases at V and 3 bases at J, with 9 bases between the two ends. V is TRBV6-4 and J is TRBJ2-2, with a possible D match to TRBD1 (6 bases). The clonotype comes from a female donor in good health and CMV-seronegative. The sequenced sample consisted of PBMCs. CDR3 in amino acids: CASSAGTHTGELFF. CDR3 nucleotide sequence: TGTGCCAGCAGTGCCGGGACACACACCGGGGAGCTGTTTTTT.